Listed here are 8 T cell receptor beta chains from one sample, sequenced in a study of T cells after yellow fever vaccination. In TCRdb, the 5' RACE reads were re-called with MiXCR into one record per CDR3 protein. The sample contains about 510,000 distinct CDR3 sequences, about a fifth of which appear only once. The source was PBMCs, collected 21 days after the first yellow fever vaccination. The origin of the receptors is a man younger than 30 who received the YFV17D yellow fever vaccine.

This sequence joins TRBV11-2 and TRBJ2-1, with 7 nucleotides matching TRBD2. With 3 bases clipped from V and 0 bases from J, the junction kept 2 bases outside the gene matches. CDR1 and CDR2 from the germline V gene are SGHAT and FQNNGV. There are 15 residues in the CDR3. The CDR3 region is CASSFRTSSYNEQFF. As DNA, the CDR3 is TGTGCCAGCAGCTTCCGGACTAGCTCCTACAATGAGCAGTTCTTC.

The CDR3 region is CASSWGPTASGELFF. CDR3 in DNA: TGCGCCAGCAGCTGGGGCCCTACAGCCTCCGGGGAGCTGTTTTTT. The V call is TRBV5-1, the J call TRBJ2-2, with D tentatively TRBD1 (5 bases). CDR1 is SGHRS and CDR2 is YFSETQ in the germline V gene. The CDR3 is made up of 15 amino acids. V lost 3 bases and J 6 bases, leaving 15 bases between the germline ends.

Points on this clonotype: One base away lies a much larger clone, so this may be a sequencing read error. The genes are TRBV5-5 and TRBJ1-4; D remains ambiguous. Trimming shortened V by 2 bases and J by 0 bases, and 2 bases separated the two germline ends. Germline V CDR1 and CDR2: SGHKS, YYEKEE (reference sequence). The CDR3 covers 13 residues. DNA of the CDR3: TGTGCCAGCAGCTTACCAACTAATGAAAAACTGTTTTTT. The encoded protein is CASSLPTNEKLFF.

The chain carries TRBV5-1 and TRBJ2-5, with 8 bases identical to TRBD1. Germline-derived CDR1 and CDR2 are SGHRS and YFSETQ. The CDR3 is made up of 18 amino acids. Trimming removed 2 bases from V and 5 bases from J; junction bases left unmatched: 17. DNA for the CDR3: TGCGCCAGCAGCTTTGGGAAAGACAGGGGTCCGGCCTGGGAGACCCAGTACTTC. This gives the protein CASSFGKDRGPAWETQYF.

This clonotype was counted only a few times. The chain carries TRBV11-2 and TRBJ2-3; 7 bases map to TRBD1. Germline CDR1 SGHAT, CDR2 FQNNGV. The CDR3 runs to 15 residues. Trimming took 3 bases from V and 6 from J; bases not matched to a gene: 9. CDR3 coding DNA: TGTGCCAGCAGCTTGACAGGGCGGACCGAGGATACGCAGTATTTT. Its protein product is CASSLTGRTEDTQYF.

The V call is TRBV12-3 or TRBV12-4, the J call TRBJ1-6; the match to TRBD1 covers 7 bases. The CDR3 runs 15 residues. The junction had 8 bases not matched to a gene; V was cut back by 5 bases and J by 7 bases. CDR3 protein: CASSVRQGPNSPLHF. The CDR3 region has the DNA TGTGCCAGCAGTGTAAGACAGGGCCCCAATTCACCCCTCCACTTT.

The rearrangement uses TRBV6-2 or TRBV6-3 and TRBJ2-7; 7 bases agree with TRBD2. The CDR3 is 15 residues long. CDR1 MNHEY and CDR2 SVGEGT come from the germline V gene. Germline trimming cut 2 bases from V and 2 bases from J; bases unmatched to any gene: 6. This chain's CDR3 is CASSYAQAGAYEQYF. In DNA form, the CDR3 reads TGTGCCAGCAGTTACGCTCAGGCGGGGGCCTACGAGCAGTACTTC.

Many counts were recorded for this clonotype. J is TRBJ2-1 and V is TRBV4-3; D unclear. Trimming removed 2 bases at V and 0 bases at J, with 14 bases between. The CDR3 length is 17 residues. Germline V gene data show CDR1 as LGHNA and CDR2 as YSLEER. The CDR3 spells CASSQSETGSSYNEQFF. The CDR3 DNA is TGCGCCAGCAGCCAATCTGAAACCGGTAGCTCCTACAATGAGCAGTTCTTC.